The source of this T cell receptor (beta chain) is a study of regulatory T cells in long-lasting Graves disease. The authors built TCR beta libraries using iRepertoire HTBI primers and Arm-PCR of CDR3 regions. TCRdb fed the multiplex PCR reads into MiXCR, producing one record per CDR3 protein. The sample holds approximately 440,000 distinct CDR3 sequences, around 20% seen once. Time point in this sample: persistent/refractory GD, antithyroid drugs over 5 years with positive TRAb. With RNA extracted from PBMCs as input, the TCR library was made. The receptor's source is a female donor with Graves disease. Sequenced material: peripheral blood mononuclear cells (PBMCs), taken when the disease was refractory, from a patient treated with antithyroid drugs.

The CDR3 DNA reads TGTGCCAGCACCGTGACAGGTACCGAAGCTTTCTTT. As protein: CASTVTGTEAFF. The V and J genes are TRBV6-1 and TRBJ1-1; a weak D match, TRBD1 (6 bases). Germline V gene data show CDR1 as MNHNS and CDR2 as SASEGT. Trimming removed 7 bases from V and 8 bases from J, with 14 bases in between. This CDR3 is 12 amino acids long.